The 21 T cell receptor beta chains in this list originate from one sample, sequenced in a study of blood T cell repertoires in COVID-19. The protocol was immunoSEQ multiplex PCR, while the TCRdb copy is restricted to in-frame clones and leaves out a portion. Here the sample spans some 360,000 clones, about nine tenths being singletons. Sequencing was done on a sample of peripheral blood. The receptors come from an older woman with COVID-19, enrolled during active disease.

V is TRBV6-5 and J is TRBJ1-1; 10 bases fit TRBD1. The V gene's germline CDR1 is MNHEY and CDR2 SVGAGI. This CDR3 has 14 amino acids. The ends lost 2 bases at V and 6 bases at J; junction bases unmatched: 3. The CDR3 here is CASSYVTGGPEAFF. In DNA, the CDR3 is TGTGCCAGCAGTTACGTGACAGGGGGCCCTGAAGCTTTCTTT.

The table lists this clone with a few counts. The chain joins TRBV6-4 to TRBJ2-2, with 10 bases fitting TRBD2. V dropped 5 bases and J dropped 1; count of bases not matched to a gene: 1. This CDR3 has 15 residues. CDR1 and CDR2 (germline): MRHNA, SNTAGT. The CDR3 loop is CASSSSGGNTGELFF. CDR3 bases: TGTGCCAGCAGTTCTAGCGGGGGGAACACCGGGGAGCTGTTTTTT.

The chain is built from TRBV7-3 and TRBJ2-1; the match to TRBD2 covers 10 bases. The V gene end was trimmed by 4 bases and the J gene end by 6 bases; junction bases not matched to a gene: 6. The CDR3 has 15 residues. The V gene's germline CDR1 is SGHTA and CDR2 FQGTGA. This chain's CDR3 is CASSSRAGGLNEQFF. For the CDR3, the DNA is TGTGCCAGCAGCTCCCGAGCGGGGGGGCTCAATGAGCAGTTCTTC.

This chain uses TRBV5-1 with TRBJ2-5; 8 bases align to TRBD1. The CDR3 is 16 amino acids. V shed 0 bases, J shed 5 bases, and the junction held 9 bases outside the gene matches. Germline assignment: CDR1 SGHRS and CDR2 YFSETQ. The CDR3 spells CASSLGQGPRRETQYF. The CDR3 DNA reads TGCGCCAGCAGCTTGGGACAGGGGCCCCGTCGGGAGACCCAGTACTTC.

The chain carries TRBV9 and TRBJ1-4; TRBD1 aligns across 9 bases. J was trimmed by 1 base and V by 5 bases; bases with no gene match: 15. Germline assignment: CDR1 SGDLS and CDR2 YYNGEE. CDR3 length: 19 amino acids. The CDR3 DNA is TGTGCCAGCAGTTCGAACCCGGGACAGGGAAGCGGAACTAATGAAAAACTGTTTTTT. Protein sequence: CASSSNPGQGSGTNEKLFF.

V usage is TRBV20-1 and J usage is TRBJ1-1; D unclear. V lost 3 bases, J lost 0 bases, and 8 bases lay in between. CDR3 length equals 13 residues. From germline, CDR1 is DFQATT and CDR2 SNEGSKA (reference sequence). The CDR3 DNA follows: TGCAGTGCTAGTCTCCAGTTGAACACTGAAGCTTTCTTT. Translating it yields CSASLQLNTEAFF.

This chain uses TRBV25-1 with TRBJ1-2, with 8 nucleotides matching TRBD1. After removal of 6 bases from V and 3 bases from J, the junction contained 9 bases not matched to a gene. This CDR3 is built from 15 residues. The germline gives CDR1 MGHDK, CDR2 SYGVNS. In DNA form, the CDR3 reads TGTGCCAGCAGCAAGTCAGGGACAGGCCACTATGGCTACACCTTC. Translation gives CASSKSGTGHYGYTF.

The J gene is TRBJ1-5, the V gene TRBV2; D is perhaps TRBD1 (5 bases). V was shortened by 6 bases and J by 0 bases, with 12 bases between the two germline ends. This CDR3 spans 15 amino acids. The germline CDR1 and CDR2 sequences are SNHLY and FYNNEI. This CDR3 reads CASRGKGNSNQPQHF. For the CDR3, the DNA is TGTGCCAGCAGGGGTAAGGGGAATAGCAATCAGCCCCAGCATTTT.

The chain carries TRBV7-9 and TRBJ2-3; D gene unclear. Trimming removed 4 bases from V and 2 bases from J, with 7 bases in between. This CDR3 has 13 amino acids. CDR1 and CDR2 (germline): SEHNR, FQNEAQ (reference sequence). DNA of the CDR3: TGTGCCAGCAGCTCAATGGCCACAGATACGCAGTATTTT. Translating gives CASSSMATDTQYF.

J is TRBJ1-6 and V is TRBV5-6; TRBD1 agrees at 11 bases. This CDR3 region has 16 residues. Unmatched junction bases numbered 6, after V lost 0 bases and J lost 10 bases. The germline CDR1 and CDR2 sequences are SGHDT and YYEEEE. For the CDR3, the DNA is TGTGCCAGCAGCTTGGTCCCGGGACAGGGGGACTCACCCCTCCACTTT. Encoded protein: CASSLVPGQGDSPLHF.

This chain joins TRBV7-6 and TRBJ1-2; TRBD1 matches at 10 bases. CDR3 length: 14 residues. Germline V gene data show CDR1 as SGHVS and CDR2 as FNYEAQ. The ends lost 1 base at V and 8 bases at J; junction bases unmatched: 4. The DNA of the CDR3 is TGTGCCAGCAGCTTAGGACAGGGGGCAGGGGGCTACACCTTC. It is translated as CASSLGQGAGGYTF.

This chain joins TRBV5-1 and TRBJ2-7; maybe TRBD1 (6 bases). The CDR3 extends over 13 amino acids. Germline CDR1 SGHRS, CDR2 YFSETQ. Trimming stripped 0 bases from V and 3 bases from J, with 7 bases between. CDR3 in amino acids: CASSLDRDYEQYF. CDR3 nucleotide sequence: TGCGCCAGCAGCTTGGACAGGGACTACGAGCAGTACTTC.

This clone was seen a few times. The rearrangement joins TRBV6-5 to TRBJ1-1; no clear D gene. This CDR3 is 16 amino acids long. V lost 4 bases and J lost 4, with 19 bases in between. CDR1 MNHEY and CDR2 SVGAGI come from the germline V gene. CDR3 nucleotide sequence: TGTGCCAGCAGTTCGACGCCGGGAGCCGGGAGCACTGAAGCTTTCTTT. It yields the protein CASSSTPGAGSTEAFF.

This clone was detected a few times. The CDR3 nucleotides are TGTGCCAGCAGTCGACGACTAGCGGGGGTAGAGACCCAGTACTTC. It specifies CASSRRLAGVETQYF. The genes are TRBV6-2 or TRBV6-3 and TRBJ2-5; 12 bases match TRBD2. This CDR3 region has 15 residues. Germline assignment: CDR1 MNHEY and CDR2 SVGEGT. Trimming cost V 5 bases and J 4 bases; bases outside gene matches: 5.

This chain uses TRBV5-1 with TRBJ2-3; 11 bases are a match to TRBD2. V shed 4 bases, J shed 6 bases, and the junction held 4 bases outside the gene matches. CDR1 is SGHRS and CDR2 is YFSETQ in the germline V gene. This CDR3 region has 14 residues. The CDR3 loop reads CASSASGGWDTQYF. CDR3 nucleotide sequence: TGCGCCAGCAGCGCTAGCGGGGGGTGGGATACGCAGTATTTT.

J is TRBJ2-7 and V is TRBV5-1; perhaps TRBD2 as D (5 bases). CDR3 length: 11 residues. The V end was cut by 0 bases, the J end by 9 bases, with 7 bases between. Per the germline V gene, CDR1 is SGHRS and CDR2 is YFSETQ. In DNA, the CDR3 is TGCGCCAGCAGCTTGGGAGGAGGGCAGTACTTC. This sequence encodes CASSLGGGQYF. The variable domain in full, with the rest retrieved from reference TRBV5-1 and TRBJ2-7, is KAGVTQTPRYLIKTRGQQVTLSCSPISGHRSVSWYQQTPGQGLQFLFEYFSETQRNKGNFPGRFSGRQFSNSRSEMNVSTLELGDSALYLCASSLGGGQYFGPGTRLTVT.

The chain has TRBV5-6 and TRBJ2-5; the match to TRBD2 covers 13 bases. The CDR3 runs to 16 residues. CDR1 is SGHDT and CDR2 is YYEEEE in the germline V gene. V lost 4 bases, J lost 1 base, and 4 bases stayed unmatched. The CDR3 region is CASSPRLAGGQETQYF. CDR3 nucleotide sequence: TGTGCCAGCAGCCCACGACTAGCGGGGGGCCAAGAGACCCAGTACTTC.

This chain joins TRBV19 and TRBJ1-5, with 7 bases identical to TRBD1. V was clipped by 5 bases and J by 5 bases; unmatched bases: 3. CDR3 length: 13 residues. The germline CDR1 and CDR2 sequences are LNHDA and SQIVND (reference sequence). The CDR3 bases are TGTGCCAGTAGTTTCCAGGGGGATCAGCCCCAGCATTTT. Its translation: CASSFQGDQPQHF.

The chain uses TRBV15 and TRBJ1-1; TRBD1 aligns across 7 bases. This CDR3 is built from 14 residues. V lost 9 bases and J lost 1; bases outside the gene matches: 8. CDR1 is LNHNV, CDR2 YYDKDF, per germline (reference sequence). Here the CDR3 DNA reads TGTGCCACGCGAACCGGGACAGCGAACACTGAAGCTTTCTTT. Protein: CATRTGTANTEAFF.

A single count supports this clone. This chain joins TRBV18 and TRBJ1-1, with TRBD1 matching 7 bases. The germline gives CDR1 KGHSH, CDR2 LQKENI. This CDR3 contains 13 residues. Losses at the gene ends were 8 bases for V and 7 bases for J; bases not matched to a gene: 10. The DNA for the CDR3 is TGTGCCAGCGAACAGCTTCGGGACAGTGAAGCTTTCTTT. Translation gives CASEQLRDSEAFF.

The rearrangement joins TRBV12-3 or TRBV12-4 to TRBJ1-2; 7 bases are shared with TRBD1. The CDR3 contains 13 residues. The J segment lost 7 bases and the V segment lost 5 bases, leaving 7 bases of the junction unmatched. The CDR3 DNA reads as TGTGCCAGCAGTCGGTATTACAGGGGTGGCTACACCTTC. It translates to CASSRYYRGGYTF.